This TCR beta chain came from a study of blood T cell repertoires in COVID-19 (dated by TCRdb to the early 2020s). At the level of the whole study: Samples from collaborators originated in the United States, Italy and Spain and spanned both the acute and convalescent phases of COVID-19. The material from the prospective study consisted of cDNA or gDNA derived from T cells, B-cell-depleted T cells, or PBMCs. Deeply sampled blood TCRbeta repertoires from subjects exposed to, actively infected with, or recovered from COVID-19 were included in the dataset. A freely available public database, intended as a resource for researchers studying the immune response to SARS-CoV-2, is where the repertoires were released. Samples were obtained from the ongoing ImmuneRACE study (first 160 participants) and from 1,254 subjects provided by 6 global collaborators. The sample metadata nearly always contained a de-identified subject ID, COVID-19 status, age in years and sex. Where HLA class I and class II types were available, the types were taken from metadata supplied by the sample provider, not from assay-based typing.

TCRbeta CDR3 regions were amplified from genomic DNA using the immunoSEQ Assay, a bias-controlled multiplex PCR. In the original analysis: Within the assay, amplification of reference gene primers was used to estimate how many nucleated cells each sample contained. To quantify the absolute abundance of each unique TCRbeta CDR3 rearrangement, sequence reads were collapsed and filtered. For each sample, productive Simpson clonality was calculated as the square root of Simpson's diversity index over productive rearrangements. TCRdb limited this immuneACCESS table to in-frame rearrangements with V and J called. A share of clones is missing; checked studies link under half to unresolved V genes, and the rest is unexplained. Clone size and the V and J calls come from that table; the DNA yielded D and trimming. The sample profile shows approximately 200,000 clones; roughly 94% of them were found once. The ten biggest clones cover approximately 0.8% of the sample.

The germline ends are 12 bases apart after V is trimmed by 3 bases and J by 6 bases. CDR1 is given as LGHDT and CDR2 as YNNKEL, both from the germline V gene (reference sequence). Measured from the cysteine to the phenylalanine, the CDR3 is 14 residues long. Only the CDR3 portion is preserved as DNA: 42 bases, with reading frame beginning at the first base. Worth noting for this clone: Its antigen is still unknown. Base qualities were left out, and no much larger clone turns up one base away.

One collaborating source in Seattle enrolled patients during active infection and followed them longitudinally through the course of disease. Collaborating institutions collected whole blood in K2EDTA tubes following their own protocols. For TCRbeta analysis, collaborators shipped samples as frozen whole blood, isolated PBMCs, or DNA extracted from either of those sample types. Points the paper makes about the study in general: How much clinical and demographic metadata was included differed by source and by participant, and the metadata was provided uncurated.

What was sequenced was peripheral blood. The chain employs TRBV3-1 (or the pseudogene TRBV3-2) and TRBJ1-5, and possibly TRBD1, on 6 matching bases. The clonotype was recovered from a young man with COVID-19, enrolled during active disease. The CDR3 sequence is CASSQADRSQPQHF. The DNA sequence is given as TGTGCCAGCAGCCAGGCGGACAGATCTCAGCCCCAGCATTTT.